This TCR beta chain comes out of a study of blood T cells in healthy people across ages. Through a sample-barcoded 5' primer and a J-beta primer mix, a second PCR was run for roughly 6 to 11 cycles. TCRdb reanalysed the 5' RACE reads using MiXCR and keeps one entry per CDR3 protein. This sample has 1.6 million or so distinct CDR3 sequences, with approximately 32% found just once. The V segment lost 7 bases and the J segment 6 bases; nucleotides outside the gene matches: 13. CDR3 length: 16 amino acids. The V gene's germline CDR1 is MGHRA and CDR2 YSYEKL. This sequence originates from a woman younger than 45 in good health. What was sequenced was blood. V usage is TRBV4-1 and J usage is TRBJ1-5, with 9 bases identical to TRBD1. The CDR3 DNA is TGCGCCAGCAACCGGCCCGGGACAGGGAGGCTTCAGCCCCAGCATTTT. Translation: CASNRPGTGRLQPQHF.